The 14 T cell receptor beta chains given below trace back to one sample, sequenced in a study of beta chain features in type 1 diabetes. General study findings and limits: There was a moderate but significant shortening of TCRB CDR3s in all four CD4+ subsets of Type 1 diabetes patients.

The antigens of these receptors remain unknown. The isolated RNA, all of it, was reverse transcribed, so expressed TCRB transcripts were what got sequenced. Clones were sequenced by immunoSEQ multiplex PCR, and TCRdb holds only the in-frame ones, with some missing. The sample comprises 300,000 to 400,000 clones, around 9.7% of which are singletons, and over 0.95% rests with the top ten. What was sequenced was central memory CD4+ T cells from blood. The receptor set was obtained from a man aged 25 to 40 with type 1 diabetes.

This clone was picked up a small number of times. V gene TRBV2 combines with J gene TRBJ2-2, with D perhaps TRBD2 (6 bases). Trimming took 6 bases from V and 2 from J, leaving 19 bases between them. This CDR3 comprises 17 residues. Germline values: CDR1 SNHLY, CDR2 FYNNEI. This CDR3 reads CASRSTGLISNTGELFF. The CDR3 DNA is TGTGCCAGCAGATCAACGGGACTTATCTCTAACACCGGGGAGCTGTTTTTT.

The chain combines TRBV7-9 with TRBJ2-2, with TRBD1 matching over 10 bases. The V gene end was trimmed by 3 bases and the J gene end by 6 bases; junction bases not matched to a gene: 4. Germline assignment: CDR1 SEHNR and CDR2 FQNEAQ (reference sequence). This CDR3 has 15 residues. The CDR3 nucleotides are TGTGCCAGCAGCTTGAGGGACAGGGGCGCCGGGGAGCTGTTTTTT. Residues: CASSLRDRGAGELFF.

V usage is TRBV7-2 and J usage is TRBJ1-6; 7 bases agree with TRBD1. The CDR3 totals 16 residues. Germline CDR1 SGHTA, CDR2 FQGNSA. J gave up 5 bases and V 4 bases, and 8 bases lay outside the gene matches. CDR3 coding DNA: TGTGCCAGCAGCTCTCCAGGGGGGAGTGATAATTCACCCCTCCACTTT. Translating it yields CASSSPGGSDNSPLHF. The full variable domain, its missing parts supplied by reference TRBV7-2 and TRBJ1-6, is GAGVSQSPSNKVTEKGKDVELRCDPISGHTALYWYRQSLGQGLEFLIYFQGNSAPDKSGLPSDRFSAERTGGSVSTLTIQRTQQEDSAVYLCASSSPGGSDNSPLHFGNGTRLTVT.

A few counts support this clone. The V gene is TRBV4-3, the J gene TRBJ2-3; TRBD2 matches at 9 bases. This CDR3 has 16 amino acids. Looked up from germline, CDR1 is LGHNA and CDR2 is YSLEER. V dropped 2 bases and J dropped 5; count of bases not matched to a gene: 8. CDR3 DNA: TGCGCCAGCAGCCAATACGCGGGGGGGCAAATAGATACGCAGTATTTT. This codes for CASSQYAGGQIDTQYF.

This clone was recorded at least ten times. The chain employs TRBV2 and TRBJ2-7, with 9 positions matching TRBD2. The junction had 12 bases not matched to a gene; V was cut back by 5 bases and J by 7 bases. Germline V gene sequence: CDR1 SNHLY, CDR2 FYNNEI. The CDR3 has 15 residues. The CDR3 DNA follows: TGTGCCAGCAGTCGGACTAGCGCGGGGGGAGGTGAGCAGTACTTC. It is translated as CASSRTSAGGGEQYF.

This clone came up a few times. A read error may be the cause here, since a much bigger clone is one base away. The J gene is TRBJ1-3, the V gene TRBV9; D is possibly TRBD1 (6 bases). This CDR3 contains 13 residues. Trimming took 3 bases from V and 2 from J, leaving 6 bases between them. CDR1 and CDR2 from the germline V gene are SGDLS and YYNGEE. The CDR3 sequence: CASSAGAGNTIYF. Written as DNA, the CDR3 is TGTGCCAGCAGCGCAGGGGCTGGAAACACCATATATTTT.

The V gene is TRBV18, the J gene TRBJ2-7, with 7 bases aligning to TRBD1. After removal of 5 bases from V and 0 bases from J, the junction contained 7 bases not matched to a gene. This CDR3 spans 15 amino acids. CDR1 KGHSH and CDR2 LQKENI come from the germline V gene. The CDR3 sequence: CASSKGQQSSYEQYF. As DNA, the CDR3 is TGTGCCAGCTCAAAGGGACAGCAAAGCTCCTACGAGCAGTACTTC.

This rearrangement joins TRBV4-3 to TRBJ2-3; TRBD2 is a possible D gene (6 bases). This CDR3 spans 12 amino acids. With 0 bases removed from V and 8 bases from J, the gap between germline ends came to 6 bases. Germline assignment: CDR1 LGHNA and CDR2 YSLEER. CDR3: CASSQEEGTQYF. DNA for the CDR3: TGCGCCAGCAGCCAAGAGGAGGGTACGCAGTATTTT.

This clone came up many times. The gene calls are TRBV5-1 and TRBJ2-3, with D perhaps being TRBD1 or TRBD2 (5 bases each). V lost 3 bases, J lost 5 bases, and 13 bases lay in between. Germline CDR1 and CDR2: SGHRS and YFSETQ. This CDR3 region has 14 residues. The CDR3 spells CASSSREGRDTQYF. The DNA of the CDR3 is TGCGCCAGCAGCTCCAGAGAGGGGAGAGATACGCAGTATTTT. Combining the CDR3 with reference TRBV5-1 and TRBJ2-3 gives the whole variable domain KAGVTQTPRYLIKTRGQQVTLSCSPISGHRSVSWYQQTPGQGLQFLFEYFSETQRNKGNFPGRFSGRQFSNSRSEMNVSTLELGDSALYLCASSSREGRDTQYFGPGTRLTVL.

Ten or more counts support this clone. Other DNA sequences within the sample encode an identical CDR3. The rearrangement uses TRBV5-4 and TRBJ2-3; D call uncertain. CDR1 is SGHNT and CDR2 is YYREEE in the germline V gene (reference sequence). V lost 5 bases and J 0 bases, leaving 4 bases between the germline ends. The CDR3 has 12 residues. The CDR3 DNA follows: TGTGCCAGCAGTTCTAGCACAGATACGCAGTATTTT. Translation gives CASSSSTDTQYF.

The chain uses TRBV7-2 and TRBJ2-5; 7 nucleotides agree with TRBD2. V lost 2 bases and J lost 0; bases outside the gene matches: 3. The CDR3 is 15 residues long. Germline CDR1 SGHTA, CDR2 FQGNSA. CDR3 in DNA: TGTGCCAGCAGCTTATACGGGGGGAACCAAGAGACCCAGTACTTC. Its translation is CASSLYGGNQETQYF.

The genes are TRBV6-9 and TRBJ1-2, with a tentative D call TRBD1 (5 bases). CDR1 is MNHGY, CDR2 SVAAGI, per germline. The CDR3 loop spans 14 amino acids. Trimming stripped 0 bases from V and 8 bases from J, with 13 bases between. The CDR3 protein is CASSYSLRAEGYTF. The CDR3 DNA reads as TGTGCCAGCAGTTATTCGCTCAGGGCTGAGGGCTACACCTTC.

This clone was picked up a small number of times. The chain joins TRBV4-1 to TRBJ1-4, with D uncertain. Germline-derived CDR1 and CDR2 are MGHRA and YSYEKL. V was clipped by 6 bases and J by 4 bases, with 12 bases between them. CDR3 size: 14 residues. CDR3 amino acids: CASSYGGVNEKLFF. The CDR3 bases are TGCGCCAGCAGTTACGGCGGGGTTAATGAAAAACTGTTTTTT.

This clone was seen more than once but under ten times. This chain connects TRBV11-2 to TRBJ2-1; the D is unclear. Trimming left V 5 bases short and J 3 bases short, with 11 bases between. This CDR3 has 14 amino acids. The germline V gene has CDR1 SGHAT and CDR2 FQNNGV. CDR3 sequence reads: CASSLASYYNEQFF. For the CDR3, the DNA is TGTGCCAGCAGCCTGGCGTCCTACTACAATGAGCAGTTCTTC.